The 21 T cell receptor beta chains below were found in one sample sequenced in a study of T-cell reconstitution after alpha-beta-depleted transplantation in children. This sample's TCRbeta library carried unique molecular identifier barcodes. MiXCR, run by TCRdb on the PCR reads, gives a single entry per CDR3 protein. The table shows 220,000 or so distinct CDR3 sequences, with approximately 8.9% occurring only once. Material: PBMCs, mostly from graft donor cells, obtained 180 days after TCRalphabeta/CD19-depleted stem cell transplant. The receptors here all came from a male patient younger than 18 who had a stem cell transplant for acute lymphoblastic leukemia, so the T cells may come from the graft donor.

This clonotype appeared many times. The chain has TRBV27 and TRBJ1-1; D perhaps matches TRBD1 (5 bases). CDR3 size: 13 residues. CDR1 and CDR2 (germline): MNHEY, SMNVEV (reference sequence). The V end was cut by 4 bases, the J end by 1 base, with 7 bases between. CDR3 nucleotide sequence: TGTGCCAGCAGTTCCGGGACGAACACTGAAGCTTTCTTT. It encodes CASSSGTNTEAFF.

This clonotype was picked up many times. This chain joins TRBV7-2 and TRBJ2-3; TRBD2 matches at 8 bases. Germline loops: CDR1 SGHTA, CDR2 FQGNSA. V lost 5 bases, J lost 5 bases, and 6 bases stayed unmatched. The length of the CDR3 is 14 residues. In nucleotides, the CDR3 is TGTGCCAGCAGCCCGGGACTAGTAATAGATACGCAGTATTTT. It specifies CASSPGLVIDTQYF.

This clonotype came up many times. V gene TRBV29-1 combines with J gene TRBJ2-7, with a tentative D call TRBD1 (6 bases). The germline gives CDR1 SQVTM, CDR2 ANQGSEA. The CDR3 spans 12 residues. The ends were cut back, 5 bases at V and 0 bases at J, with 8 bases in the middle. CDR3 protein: CSVRDNSYEQYF. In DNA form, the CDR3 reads TGCAGCGTTCGGGACAACTCCTACGAGCAGTACTTC.

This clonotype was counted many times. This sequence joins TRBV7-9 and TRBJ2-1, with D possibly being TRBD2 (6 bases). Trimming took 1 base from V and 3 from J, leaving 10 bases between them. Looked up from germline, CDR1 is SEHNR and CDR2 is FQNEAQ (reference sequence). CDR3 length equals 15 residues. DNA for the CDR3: TGTGCCAGCAGCTTAGATGGGAGGATCTACAATGAGCAGTTCTTC. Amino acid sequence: CASSLDGRIYNEQFF.

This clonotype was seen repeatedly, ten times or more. The CDR3 loop reads CASSQGGLAAYF. CDR3 in DNA: TGTGCCAGCAGCCAAGGGGGACTAGCCGCTTACTTC. This rearrangement joins TRBV3-1 to TRBJ2-7, with 9 bases lining up with TRBD2. The junction had 5 bases not matched to a gene; V was cut back by 1 base and J by 13 bases. From germline, CDR1 is LGHDT and CDR2 YNNKEL (reference sequence). This CDR3 has 12 residues.

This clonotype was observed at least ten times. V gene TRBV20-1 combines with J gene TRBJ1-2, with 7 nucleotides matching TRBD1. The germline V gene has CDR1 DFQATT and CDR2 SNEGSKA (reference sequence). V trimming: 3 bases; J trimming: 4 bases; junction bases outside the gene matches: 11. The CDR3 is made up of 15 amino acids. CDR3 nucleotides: TGCAGTGCTAGGGGAGCGGGACAGTACCTCTATGGCTACACCTTC. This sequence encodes CSARGAGQYLYGYTF.

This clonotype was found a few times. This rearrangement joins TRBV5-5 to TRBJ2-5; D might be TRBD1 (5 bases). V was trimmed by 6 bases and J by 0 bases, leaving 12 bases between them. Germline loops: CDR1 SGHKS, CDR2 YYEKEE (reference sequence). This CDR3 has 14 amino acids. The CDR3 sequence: CASTADSYQETQYF. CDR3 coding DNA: TGTGCCAGCACCGCCGACAGCTACCAAGAGACCCAGTACTTC.

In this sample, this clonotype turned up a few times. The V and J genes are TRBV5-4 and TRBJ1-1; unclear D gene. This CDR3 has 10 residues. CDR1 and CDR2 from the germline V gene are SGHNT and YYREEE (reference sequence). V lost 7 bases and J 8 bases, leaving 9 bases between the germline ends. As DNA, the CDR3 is TGTGCCAGCTTTTATCGGGAAGCTTTCTTT. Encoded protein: CASFYREAFF.

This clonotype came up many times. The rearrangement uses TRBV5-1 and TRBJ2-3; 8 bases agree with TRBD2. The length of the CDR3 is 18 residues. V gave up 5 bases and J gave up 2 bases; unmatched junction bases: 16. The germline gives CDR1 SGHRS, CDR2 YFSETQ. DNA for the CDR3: TGCGCCAGCAGTCTCTCGGCCCGGGGGGGGGGATTCACAGATACGCAGTATTTT. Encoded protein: CASSLSARGGGFTDTQYF. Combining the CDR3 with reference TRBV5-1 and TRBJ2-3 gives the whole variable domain KAGVTQTPRYLIKTRGQQVTLSCSPISGHRSVSWYQQTPGQGLQFLFEYFSETQRNKGNFPGRFSGRQFSNSRSEMNVSTLELGDSALYLCASSLSARGGGFTDTQYFGPGTRLTVL.

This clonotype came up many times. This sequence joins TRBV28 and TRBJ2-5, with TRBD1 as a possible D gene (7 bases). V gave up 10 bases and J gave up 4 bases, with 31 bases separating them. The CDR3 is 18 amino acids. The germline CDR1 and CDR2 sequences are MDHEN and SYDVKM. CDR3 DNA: TGTGCCACCTGGTTTACTGGGGGTGGCAGGGGGGTTGTAGAGACCCAGTACTTC. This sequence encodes CATWFTGGGRGVVETQYF.

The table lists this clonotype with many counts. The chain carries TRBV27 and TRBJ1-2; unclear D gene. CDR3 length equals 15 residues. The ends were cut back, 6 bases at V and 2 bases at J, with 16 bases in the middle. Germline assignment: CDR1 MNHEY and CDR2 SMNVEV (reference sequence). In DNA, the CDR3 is TGTGCCAGCAGCCCTTTTGACGGGCCAAACTATGGCTACACCTTC. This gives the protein CASSPFDGPNYGYTF.

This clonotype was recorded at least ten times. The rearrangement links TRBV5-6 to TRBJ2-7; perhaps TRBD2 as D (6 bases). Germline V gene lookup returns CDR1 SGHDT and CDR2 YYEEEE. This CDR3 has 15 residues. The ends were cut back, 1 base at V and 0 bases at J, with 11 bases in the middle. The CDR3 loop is CASSLLQGGSYEQYF. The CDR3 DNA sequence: TGTGCCAGCAGCTTGCTTCAGGGAGGCTCCTACGAGCAGTACTTC.

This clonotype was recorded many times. The CDR3 protein is CSARDLWQAGTEAFF. The CDR3 DNA follows: TGCAGTGCTAGAGATTTGTGGCAGGCCGGGACTGAAGCTTTCTTT. The J gene is TRBJ1-1, the V gene TRBV20-1; D gene unclear. V was trimmed by 0 bases and J by 5 bases, leaving 16 bases between them. This CDR3 comprises 15 residues. Germline V gene lookup returns CDR1 DFQATT and CDR2 SNEGSKA (reference sequence).

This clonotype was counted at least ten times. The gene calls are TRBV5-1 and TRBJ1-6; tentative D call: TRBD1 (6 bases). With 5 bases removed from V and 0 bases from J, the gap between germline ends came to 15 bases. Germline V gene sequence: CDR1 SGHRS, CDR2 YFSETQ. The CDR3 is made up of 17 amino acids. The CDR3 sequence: CASRPGQISSYNSPLHF. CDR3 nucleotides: TGCGCCAGCAGACCCGGACAGATAAGCTCCTATAATTCACCCCTCCACTTT.

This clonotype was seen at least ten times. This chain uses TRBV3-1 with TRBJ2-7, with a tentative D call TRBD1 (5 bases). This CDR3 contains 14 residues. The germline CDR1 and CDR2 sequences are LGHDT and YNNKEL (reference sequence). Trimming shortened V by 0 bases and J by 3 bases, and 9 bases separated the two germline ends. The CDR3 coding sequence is TGTGCCAGCAGCCAAGACGGACATCTCTACGAGCAGTACTTC. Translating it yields CASSQDGHLYEQYF.

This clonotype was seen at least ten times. The CDR3 DNA follows: TGTGCCAGCAGTATCCGGGGGGGCGGAGGGTCCTACAATGAGCAGTTCTTC. Encoded protein: CASSIRGGGGSYNEQFF. V is TRBV28 and J is TRBJ2-1; the match to TRBD2 covers 8 bases. The V segment lost 5 bases and the J segment 1 base; nucleotides outside the gene matches: 10. CDR1 and CDR2 (germline): MDHEN, SYDVKM. This CDR3 contains 17 residues.

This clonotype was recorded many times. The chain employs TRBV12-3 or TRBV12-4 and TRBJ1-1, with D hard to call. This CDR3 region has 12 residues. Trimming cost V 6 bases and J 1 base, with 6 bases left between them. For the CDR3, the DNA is TGTGCCAGCAGACAGACGAACACTGAAGCTTTCTTT. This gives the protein CASRQTNTEAFF.

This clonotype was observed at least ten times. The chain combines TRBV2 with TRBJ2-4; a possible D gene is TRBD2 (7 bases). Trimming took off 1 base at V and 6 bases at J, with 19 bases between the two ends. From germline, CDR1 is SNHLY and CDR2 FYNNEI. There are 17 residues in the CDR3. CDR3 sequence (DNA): TGTGCCAGCAGTGAAGTGGGTTGGGGGGGCGCCGGAAACATTCAGTACTTC. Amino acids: CASSEVGWGGAGNIQYF.

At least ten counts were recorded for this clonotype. The CDR3 here is CASSSRTQFTEAFF. The CDR3 bases are TGTGCCAGCAGCTCCCGGACCCAATTCACTGAAGCTTTCTTT. The chain is built from TRBV12-3 or TRBV12-4 and TRBJ1-1; D is unresolved. V lost 6 bases to trimming and J lost 4 bases, with 15 bases between them. This CDR3 has 14 amino acids.

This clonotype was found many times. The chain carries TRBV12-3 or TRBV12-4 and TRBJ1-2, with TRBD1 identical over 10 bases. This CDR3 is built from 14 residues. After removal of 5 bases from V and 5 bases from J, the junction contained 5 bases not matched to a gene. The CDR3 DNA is TGTGCCAGCAGTCCACGGGACAGGGGTTATGGCTACACCTTC. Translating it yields CASSPRDRGYGYTF.

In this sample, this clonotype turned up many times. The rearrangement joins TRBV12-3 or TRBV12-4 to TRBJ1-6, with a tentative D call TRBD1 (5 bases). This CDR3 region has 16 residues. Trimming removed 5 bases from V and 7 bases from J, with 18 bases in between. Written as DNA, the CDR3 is TGTGCCAGCAGTCCAGTTCCGGACACCTCGAATTCACCCCTCCACTTT. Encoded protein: CASSPVPDTSNSPLHF.